This T cell receptor beta chain comes out of a study of cytomegalovirus exposure and HLA in healthy donors. Across the study: Later, an analysis reported that the 130 or so validation repertoires had used the same platform as the roughly 700 first-cohort repertoires.

Regarding this clone: The antigen is unknown.

Study results and caveats: In vitro experiments confirmed that a few CMV-associated chains were specific for CMV antigens. Most observed TCR sequences were rare, whereas some public TCRs were detected in many donors.

The roughly 120-subject validation cohort, separate from the roughly 700-subject first cohort, included the donors. CDR1 SGHTA and CDR2 FQGNSA come from the germline V gene. The CDR3 loop spans 15 amino acids. The V gene lost 0 bases and the J gene lost 3 bases, with 12 bases spanning the gap. Data came from immunoSEQ multiplex PCR; TCRdb stores just in-frame clones and leaves some out. Among about 180,000 clones, 85% were seen once, and the ten largest hold 15% to 20%. The sequence derives from a man between 18 and 29 years old in good health and CMV-seropositive. The source material was PBMCs. The gene calls are TRBV7-2 and TRBJ2-7, with TRBD1 as a possible D gene (5 bases). The CDR3 sequence is CASSLAADRFYEQYF. As DNA, the CDR3 is TGTGCCAGCAGCTTAGCCGCCGACAGATTCTACGAGCAGTACTTC.